This T cell receptor beta chain derives from a study of beta chain features in type 1 diabetes. Study outcomes and limitations: People with Type 1 diabetes carried modestly yet significantly shorter TCRB CDR3s in all four CD4+ subsets. Among type 1 diabetes patients, VDJ junctions had fewer insertions and more deletions.

Reverse transcribing all isolated RNA meant expressed TCRB transcripts were sequenced. The protocol was immunoSEQ multiplex PCR, while the TCRdb copy is restricted to in-frame clones and leaves out a portion. Among 600,000 to 700,000 clones listed, under 15% were seen once. For this clone: Its antigen is not identified.

Naive, central memory, regulatory and stem cell-like memory cells within the CD4+ compartment were sorted using CD45RO/CCR7/CD25/CD127/CD95/CD27. From germline, CDR1 is LGHNT and CDR2 FRNRAP. This CDR3 has 18 residues. Trimming stripped 0 bases from V and 2 bases from J, with 19 bases between. This sequence originates from a man aged 18 to 30 with type 1 diabetes. Sample: naive CD4+ T cells from blood. The rearrangement uses TRBV12-5 and TRBJ1-1, with D possibly being TRBD1 (6 bases). The CDR3 DNA is TGTGCTAGTGGTTTGGTATTGGGAAGGACAGAGCTTAACACTGAAGCTTTCTTT. Translated, it gives CASGLVLGRTELNTEAFF.